This T cell receptor (beta chain) was captured by sequencing in a study of response to subunit inactivated influenza vaccine. Study observations and caveats: The authors proposed limited new T cell recruitment per seasonal influenza vaccination.

TCRdb called the RT-PCR reads again in MiXCR, with one record for every CDR3 protein. The sample includes 450,000 to 600,000 distinct CDR3 sequences, under 8.5% of them seen just once. The CDR3 length is 16 residues. V was trimmed by 3 bases and J by 2 bases, leaving 15 bases between them. CDR1 is LGHDT and CDR2 is YNNKEL in the germline V gene (reference sequence). There are many counts of this clonotype. Its antigen is undetermined. V is TRBV3-1 and J is TRBJ2-3; either TRBD1 or TRBD2 may supply D (5 bases each). The sequenced sample was PBMCs from blood, obtained 23 to 25 months after vaccination. This receptor was obtained from a man between 50 and 75 years old who received an inactivated influenza vaccine. CDR3 sequence: CASSHRFWGSTDTQYF. In nucleotides, the CDR3 is TGTGCCAGCAGCCATCGATTCTGGGGGTCCACAGATACGCAGTATTTT.